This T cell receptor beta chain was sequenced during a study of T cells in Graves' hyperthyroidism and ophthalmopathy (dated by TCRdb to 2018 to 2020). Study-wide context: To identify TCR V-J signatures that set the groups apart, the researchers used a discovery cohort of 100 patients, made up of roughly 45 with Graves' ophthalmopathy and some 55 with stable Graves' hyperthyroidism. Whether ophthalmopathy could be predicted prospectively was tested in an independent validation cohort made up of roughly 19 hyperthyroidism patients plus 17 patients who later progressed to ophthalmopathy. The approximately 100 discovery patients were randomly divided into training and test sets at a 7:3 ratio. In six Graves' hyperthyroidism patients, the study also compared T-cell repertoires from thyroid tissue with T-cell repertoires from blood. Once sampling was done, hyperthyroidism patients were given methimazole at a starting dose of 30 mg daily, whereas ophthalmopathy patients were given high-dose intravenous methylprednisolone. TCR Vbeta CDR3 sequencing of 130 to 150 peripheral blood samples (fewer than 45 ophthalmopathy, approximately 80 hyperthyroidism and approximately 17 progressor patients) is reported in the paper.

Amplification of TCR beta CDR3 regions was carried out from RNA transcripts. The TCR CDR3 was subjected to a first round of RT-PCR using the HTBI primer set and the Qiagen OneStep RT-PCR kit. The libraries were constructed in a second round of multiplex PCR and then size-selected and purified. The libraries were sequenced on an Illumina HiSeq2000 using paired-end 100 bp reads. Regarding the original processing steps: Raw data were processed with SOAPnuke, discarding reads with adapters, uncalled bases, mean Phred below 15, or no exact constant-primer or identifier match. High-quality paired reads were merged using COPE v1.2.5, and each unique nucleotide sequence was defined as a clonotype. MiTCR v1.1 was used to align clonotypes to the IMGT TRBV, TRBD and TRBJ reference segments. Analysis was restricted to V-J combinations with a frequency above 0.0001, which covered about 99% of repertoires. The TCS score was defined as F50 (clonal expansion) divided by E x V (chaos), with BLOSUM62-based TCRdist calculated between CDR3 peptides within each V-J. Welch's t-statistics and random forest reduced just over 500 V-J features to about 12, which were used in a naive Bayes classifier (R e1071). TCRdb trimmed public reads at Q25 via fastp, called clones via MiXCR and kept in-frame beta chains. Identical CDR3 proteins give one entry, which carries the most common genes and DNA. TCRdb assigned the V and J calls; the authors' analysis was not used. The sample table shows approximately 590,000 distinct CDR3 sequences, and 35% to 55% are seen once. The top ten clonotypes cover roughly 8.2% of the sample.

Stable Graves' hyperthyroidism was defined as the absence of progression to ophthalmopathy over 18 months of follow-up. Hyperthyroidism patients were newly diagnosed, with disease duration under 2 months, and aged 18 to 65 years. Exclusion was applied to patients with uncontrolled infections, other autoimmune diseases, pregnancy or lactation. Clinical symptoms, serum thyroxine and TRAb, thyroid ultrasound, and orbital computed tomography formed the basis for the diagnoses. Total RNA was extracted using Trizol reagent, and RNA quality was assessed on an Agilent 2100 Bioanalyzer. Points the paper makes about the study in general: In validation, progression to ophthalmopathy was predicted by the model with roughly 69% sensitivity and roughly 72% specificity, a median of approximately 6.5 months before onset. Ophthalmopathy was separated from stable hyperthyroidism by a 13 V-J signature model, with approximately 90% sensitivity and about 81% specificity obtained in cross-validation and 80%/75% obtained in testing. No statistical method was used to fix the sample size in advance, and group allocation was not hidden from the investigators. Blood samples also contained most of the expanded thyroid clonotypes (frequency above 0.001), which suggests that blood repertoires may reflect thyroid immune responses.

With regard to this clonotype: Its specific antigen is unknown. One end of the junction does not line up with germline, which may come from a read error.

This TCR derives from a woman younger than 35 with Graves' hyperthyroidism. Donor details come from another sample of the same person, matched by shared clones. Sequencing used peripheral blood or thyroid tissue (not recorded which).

The sequenced DNA is TGCGCCAGCAGCTTCGAGACGGGAAGTAACAATCAGCCCCAGCATTTT. The encoded protein is CASSFETGSNNQPQHF. This chain is built from TRBV7-3 and TRBJ1-5; the D segment cannot be called with confidence. The CDR3 starts with the cysteine, ends with the phenylalanine, and has 16 residues. CDR3 DNA only is kept here, 48 bases in frame from base 1. CDR1 SGHTA and CDR2 FQGTGA are derived from the germline V gene.